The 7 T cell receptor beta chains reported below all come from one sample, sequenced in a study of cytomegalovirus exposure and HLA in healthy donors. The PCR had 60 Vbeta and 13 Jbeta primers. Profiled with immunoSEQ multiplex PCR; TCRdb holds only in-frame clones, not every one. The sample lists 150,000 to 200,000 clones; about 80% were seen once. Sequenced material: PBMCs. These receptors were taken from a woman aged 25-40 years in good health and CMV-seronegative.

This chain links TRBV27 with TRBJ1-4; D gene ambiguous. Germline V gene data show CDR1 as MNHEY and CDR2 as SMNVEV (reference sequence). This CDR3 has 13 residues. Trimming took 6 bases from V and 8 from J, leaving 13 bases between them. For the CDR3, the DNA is TGTGCCAGCAGCCGGACCCCGGGGGAAAAACTGTTTTTT. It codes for CASSRTPGEKLFF.

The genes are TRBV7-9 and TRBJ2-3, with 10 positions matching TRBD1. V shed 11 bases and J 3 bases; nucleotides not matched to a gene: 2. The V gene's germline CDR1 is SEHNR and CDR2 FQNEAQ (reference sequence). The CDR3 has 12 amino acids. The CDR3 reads CAGTGETDTQYF. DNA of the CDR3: TGTGCCGGGACAGGGGAAACAGATACGCAGTATTTT. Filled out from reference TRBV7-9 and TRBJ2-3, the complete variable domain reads DTGVSQNPRHKITKRGQNVTFRCDPISEHNRLYWYRQTLGQGPEFLTYFQNEAQLEKSRLLSDRFSAERPKGSFSTLEIQRTEQGDSAMYLCAGTGETDTQYFGPGTRLTVL.

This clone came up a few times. The CDR3 DNA follows: TGCGCCAGCACCAAAGGAGGTAGCGGGAGATGGAGTTGCGAGCAGTACTTC. Amino acids: CASTKGGSGRWSCEQYF. J is TRBJ2-7 and V is TRBV4-1, with TRBD2 identical over 9 bases. CDR3 length equals 17 residues. CDR1 and CDR2 (germline): MGHRA, YSYEKL. V lost 7 bases and J lost 6; bases outside the gene matches: 19.

The CDR3 sequence is CASTSAESYEQYF. The CDR3 nucleotides are TGCGCCAGCACCTCCGCGGAGAGCTACGAGCAGTACTTC. V gene TRBV10-1 combines with J gene TRBJ2-7; D remains ambiguous. Trimming stripped 7 bases from V and 3 bases from J, with 13 bases between. The CDR3 contains 13 residues. Germline loops: CDR1 WNHNN, CDR2 SYGVQD (reference sequence).

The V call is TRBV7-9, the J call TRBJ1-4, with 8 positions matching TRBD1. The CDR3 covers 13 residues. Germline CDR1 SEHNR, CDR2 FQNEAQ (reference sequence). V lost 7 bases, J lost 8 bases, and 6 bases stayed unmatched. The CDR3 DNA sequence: TGTGCCAGCACCGGACAGGGAGGGGAAAAACTGTTTTTT. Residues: CASTGQGGEKLFF.

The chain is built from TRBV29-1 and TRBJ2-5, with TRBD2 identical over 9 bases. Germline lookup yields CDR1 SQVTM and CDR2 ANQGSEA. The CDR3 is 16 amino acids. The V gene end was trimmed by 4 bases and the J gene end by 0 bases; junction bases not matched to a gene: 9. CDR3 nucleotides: TGCAGCGTTGTACCAGCGGGAGGCTGGTACCAAGAGACCCAGTACTTC. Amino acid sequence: CSVVPAGGWYQETQYF.

The CDR3 is CASSLRGGPNTEAFF. The CDR3 DNA sequence: TGTGCCAGCAGCCTAAGGGGGGGGCCGAACACTGAAGCTTTCTTT. The chain is built from TRBV21-1 and TRBJ1-1. TRBV21-1 is marked as a pseudogene. The CDR3 covers 15 residues.